The 4 T cell receptor beta chains below come from one sample, sequenced in a study of cytomegalovirus exposure and HLA in healthy donors. The method was immunoSEQ multiplex PCR; TCRdb's version includes in-frame clones alone and lacks a portion of them. There are hundreds of thousands of clones in the sample; roughly 90% occur only once, and under 0.95% lies in the top ten. The sample taken for sequencing was PBMCs. These receptors were taken from a woman younger than 35 in good health and CMV-seronegative.

The CDR3, as DNA: TGTGCCAGCAGTGAAGGAGGACGAGGGATGCCCCAGCATTTT. It encodes CASSEGGRGMPQHF. V usage is TRBV6-1 and J usage is TRBJ1-5; D unclear. V was trimmed by 1 base and J by 9 bases, leaving 13 bases between them. The CDR3 runs to 14 residues. Germline V gives CDR1 MNHNS, CDR2 SASEGT.

The V gene is TRBV15, the J gene TRBJ2-1, with 10 bases identical to TRBD1. This CDR3 has 18 amino acids. J was trimmed by 6 bases and V by 0 bases; bases with no gene match: 11. The V gene's germline CDR1 is LNHNV and CDR2 YYDKDF (reference sequence). The CDR3 spells CATSRDPADRGLGNEQFF. CDR3 sequence (DNA): TGTGCCACCAGCAGAGATCCGGCTGACAGGGGGCTCGGCAATGAGCAGTTCTTC.

The CDR3 loop is CASSFRDSYFNEQFF. For the CDR3, the DNA is TGCGCCAGCAGCTTCCGGGACTCCTACTTCAATGAGCAGTTCTTC. J is TRBJ2-1 and V is TRBV5-1, with D possibly TRBD2 on 6 matching bases. The CDR3 sequence is 15 residues long. CDR1 is SGHRS, CDR2 YFSETQ, per germline. Trimming cost V 2 bases and J 6 bases, with 15 bases left between them.

The rearrangement links TRBV9 to TRBJ2-5; weak D call: TRBD2 (5 bases). Germline loops: CDR1 SGDLS, CDR2 YYNGEE. There are 14 residues in the CDR3. The V gene lost 4 bases and the J gene lost 3 bases, with 13 bases spanning the gap. For the CDR3, the DNA is TGTGCCAGCAGCTCGCGCCCGGGGAAAGAGACCCAGTACTTC. It is translated as CASSSRPGKETQYF.